Shown below are 21 T cell receptor beta chains from a single sample sequenced in a study of T cell clonotyping in hematopoietic cell transplantation. The data were produced by immunoSEQ multiplex PCR, yet TCRdb's version contains in-frame clones alone and is incomplete. The sample contains some 4,000 clones, roughly 85% of which appear only once. The starting material was peripheral blood mononuclear cells, obtained at the time of graft-versus-host disease after allogeneic stem cell transplant. The receptors shown here come from a female patient between 50 and 59 years old who had an allogeneic stem cell transplant from an unrelated donor, so the T cells may come from the graft donor. Some clones in this sample may be carry-over from other donors' samples.

The chain couples TRBV7-8 to TRBJ1-3; D ambiguous. This CDR3 has 16 residues. The V end was cut by 3 bases, the J end by 0 bases, with 12 bases between. From germline, CDR1 is SGHVS and CDR2 FQNEAQ. CDR3 bases: TGTGCCAGCAGCTTTGGGGAAGGCAACTCTGGAAACACCATATATTTT. It yields the protein CASSFGEGNSGNTIYF.

The J gene is TRBJ2-4, the V gene TRBV15; 9 bases fit TRBD1. Trimming cost V 6 bases and J 8 bases; bases outside gene matches: 11. Germline V gene data show CDR1 as LNHNV and CDR2 as YYDKDF (reference sequence). The CDR3 consists of 15 residues. The CDR3 coding sequence is TGTGCCACCAGACTCAGGGACAGGGCTATGGACATTCAGTACTTC. Amino acid sequence: CATRLRDRAMDIQYF. The complete variable domain, with remaining parts taken from reference TRBV15 and TRBJ2-4, reads DAMVIQNPRYQVTQFGKPVTLSCSQTLNHNVMYWYQQKSSQAPKLLFHYYDKDFNNEADTPDNFQSRRPNTSFCFLDIRSPGLGDTAMYLCATRLRDRAMDIQYFGAGTRLSVL.

This clone was detected a few times. The chain carries TRBV10-1 and TRBJ1-1; D is uncertain. V lost 6 bases and J lost 3, with 23 bases in between. Germline V lookup: CDR1 WNHNN, CDR2 SYGVQD (reference sequence). The CDR3 is 17 residues long. CDR3 amino acids: CASRRRVLVLGDTEAFF. CDR3 in DNA: TGCGCCAGCAGGAGGCGGGTCCTGGTCCTCGGGGACACTGAAGCTTTCTTT.

J is TRBJ1-5 and V is TRBV7-2; D unresolved. The CDR3 contains 15 residues. Germline V gene data show CDR1 as SGHTA and CDR2 as FQGNSA. V was pared by 1 base and J by 11 bases, with 18 bases between. CDR3 bases: TGTGCCAGCAGCTTAGATTCGACCAACCGTCCAGCCCAGCATTTT. Its translation: CASSLDSTNRPAQHF.

This clone was counted between two and nine times. The genes are TRBV6-1 and TRBJ2-2; 9 nucleotides agree with TRBD1. V gave up 10 bases and J gave up 3 bases; unmatched junction bases: 6. Per germline, CDR1 MNHNS and CDR2 SASEGT. This CDR3 spans 14 amino acids. The CDR3 loop is CATEDRGDTGELFF. In DNA, the CDR3 is TGTGCCACGGAGGACAGGGGAGACACCGGGGAGCTGTTTTTT.

The rearrangement links TRBV27 to TRBJ1-6; 7 bases agree with TRBD1. J was trimmed by 5 bases and V by 3 bases; bases with no gene match: 13. Germline CDR1 MNHEY, CDR2 SMNVEV (reference sequence). This CDR3 contains 18 residues. CDR3 residues: CASSFSRQGRGNNSPLHF. The CDR3 nucleotides read TGTGCCAGCAGTTTTTCCCGACAGGGACGAGGAAATAATTCACCCCTCCACTTT.

V usage is TRBV13 and J usage is TRBJ2-5; D ambiguous. The CDR3 extends over 13 amino acids. Germline lookup yields CDR1 PRHDT and CDR2 FYEKMQ (reference sequence). Trimming removed 5 bases from V and 5 bases from J, with 12 bases in between. The CDR3 DNA sequence: TGTGCCAGCAGCCGCCCATCGAAGGAGACCCAGTACTTC. Protein: CASSRPSKETQYF. Using reference TRBV13 and TRBJ2-5 for the parts outside the CDR3, the full variable domain is AAGVIQSPRHLIKEKRETATLKCYPIPRHDTVYWYQQGPGQDPQFLISFYEKMQSDKGSIPDRFSAQQFSDYHSELNMSSLELGDSALYFCASSRPSKETQYFGPGTRLLVL.

The chain has TRBV7-8 and TRBJ2-1; 13 nucleotides align to TRBD2. Germline CDR1 SGHVS, CDR2 FQNEAQ. This CDR3 is 16 amino acids long. Trimming at V came to 1 base and at J to 4 bases, leaving 1 base not matched to a gene. The chain's CDR3 is CASSLVGLAGYNEQFF. For the CDR3, the DNA is TGTGCCAGCAGCTTAGTGGGACTAGCGGGGTACAATGAGCAGTTCTTC. Based on the CDR3 plus reference TRBV7-8 and TRBJ2-1, the full variable domain is GAGVSQSPRYKVAKRGQDVALRCDPISGHVSLFWYQQALGQGPEFLTYFQNEAQLDKSGLPSDRFFAERPEGSVSTLKIQRTQQEDSAVYLCASSLVGLAGYNEQFFGPGTRLTVL.

V is TRBV11-3 and J is TRBJ1-1; TRBD1 might be the D (5 bases). Germline V lookup: CDR1 SGHNT, CDR2 YENEEA. V gave up 5 bases and J gave up 10 bases, with 17 bases separating them. This CDR3 is 13 amino acids long. This CDR3 is CASSRTDREGAFF. CDR3 in DNA: TGTGCCAGCAGCCGGACTGACAGAGAGGGAGCTTTCTTT.

The chain is built from TRBV29-1 and TRBJ1-2; D gene uncertain. CDR1 and CDR2 (germline): SQVTM, ANQGSEA. V lost 5 bases to trimming and J lost 0 bases, with 4 bases between them. CDR3 length equals 11 residues. Written as DNA, the CDR3 is TGCAGCGTTACAGCTAACTATGGCTACACCTTC. Translation gives CSVTANYGYTF.

This clone was recorded once. This chain links TRBV4-2 with TRBJ2-7; D possibly uses TRBD1 or TRBD2 (5 bases each). Germline V gene lookup returns CDR1 LGHNA and CDR2 YNFKEQ. The V end was cut by 0 bases, the J end by 6 bases, with 15 bases between. This CDR3 contains 15 residues. The CDR3 nucleotides are TGTGCCAGCAGCCAAGAAGAAGGGGACCTGGTCGAGCAGTACTTC. Protein sequence: CASSQEEGDLVEQYF.

This chain links TRBV29-1 with TRBJ2-1, with TRBD2 matching over 11 bases. CDR1 is SQVTM, CDR2 ANQGSEA, per germline. V was clipped by 1 base and J by 5 bases; unmatched bases: 4. CDR3 length: 15 amino acids. This CDR3 is CSVEGLAGGHNEQFF. DNA of the CDR3: TGCAGCGTTGAAGGGCTAGCGGGGGGACACAATGAGCAGTTCTTC.

The chain is built from TRBV6-1 and TRBJ2-1; TRBD1 matches 10 bases. Germline V gives CDR1 MNHNS, CDR2 SASEGT. J lost 8 bases, V lost 6 bases, and 10 bases had no gene match. This CDR3 comprises 15 residues. Written as DNA, the CDR3 is TGTGCCAGCAGACGCCGGGACAGGGGATTGGATGAGCAGTTCTTC. Translating gives CASRRRDRGLDEQFF.

This clone was seen only once. The CDR3 nucleotides are TGTGCCAGCAGCTTAGCCGACCCTGGCTACACCTTC. This translates into CASSLADPGYTF. The chain links TRBV13 to TRBJ1-2, with D hard to call. The CDR3 sequence is 12 residues long. Germline V gene lookup returns CDR1 PRHDT and CDR2 FYEKMQ (reference sequence). V lost 1 base and J 7 bases, leaving 7 bases between the germline ends.

This rearrangement joins TRBV11-2 to TRBJ2-7, with D perhaps TRBD1 or TRBD2 (5 bases each). Germline CDR1 reads SGHAT; CDR2 reads FQNNGV. V gave up 4 bases and J gave up 4 bases, with 11 bases separating them. The length of the CDR3 is 13 residues. In DNA, the CDR3 is TGTGCCAGCAGCTCACCGGGGCCTTACGAGCAGTACTTC. As protein: CASSSPGPYEQYF.

This sequence joins TRBV4-1 and TRBJ2-3; D remains ambiguous. CDR1 and CDR2 (germline): MGHRA, YSYEKL. The CDR3 length is 15 residues. V gave up 0 bases and J gave up 0 bases, with 7 bases separating them. In DNA form, the CDR3 reads TGCGCCAGCAGCCAAGAGGGCAGTAGCACAGATACGCAGTATTTT. As protein: CASSQEGSSTDTQYF.

The genes are TRBV5-1 and TRBJ2-5; 8 bases are a match to TRBD1. The CDR3 loop spans 19 amino acids. Germline values: CDR1 SGHRS, CDR2 YFSETQ. V was pared by 0 bases and J by 0 bases, with 13 bases of the junction left unmatched. CDR3 protein: CASSLEAGGAIGYQETQYF. The CDR3 nucleotides read TGCGCCAGCAGCTTGGAGGCAGGGGGCGCGATTGGGTACCAAGAGACCCAGTACTTC.

The V call is TRBV6-1, the J call TRBJ1-5, with D possibly TRBD1 on 6 matching bases. Germline lookup yields CDR1 MNHNS and CDR2 SASEGT. The CDR3 length is 14 residues. V shed 6 bases and J shed 6 bases, with 15 bases lying between them. The CDR3: CASRPWGATQPQHF. The CDR3 region has the DNA TGTGCCAGCAGACCGTGGGGGGCGACTCAGCCCCAGCATTTT.

The chain joins TRBV9 to TRBJ1-3; D gene unclear. CDR3 length: 13 amino acids. V lost 4 bases to trimming and J lost 0 bases, with 5 bases between them. CDR1 is SGDLS, CDR2 YYNGEE, per germline. The CDR3 DNA sequence: TGTGCCAGCAGCCCAAGCTCTGGAAACACCATATATTTT. Translation: CASSPSSGNTIYF.

V gene TRBV15 combines with J gene TRBJ1-5, with 10 nucleotides matching TRBD1. Trimming removed 0 bases from V and 7 bases from J; junction bases left unmatched: 6. This CDR3 region has 16 residues. The germline V gene has CDR1 LNHNV and CDR2 YYDKDF (reference sequence). CDR3 loop: CATSRETGGIGQPQHF. Here the CDR3 DNA reads TGTGCCACCAGCAGAGAGACAGGGGGCATCGGACAGCCCCAGCATTTT. The whole variable domain, remainder taken from reference TRBV15 and TRBJ1-5, is DAMVIQNPRYQVTQFGKPVTLSCSQTLNHNVMYWYQQKSSQAPKLLFHYYDKDFNNEADTPDNFQSRRPNTSFCFLDIRSPGLGDTAMYLCATSRETGGIGQPQHFGDGTRLSIL.

The chain joins TRBV2 to TRBJ2-2; TRBD2 agrees at 7 bases. There are 14 residues in the CDR3. With V trimmed by 5 bases and J by 0 bases, 0 bases remained unmatched. Germline CDR1 is SNHLY and CDR2 is FYNNEI. The CDR3 here is CASSSGANTGELFF. Written as DNA, the CDR3 is TGTGCCAGCAGTAGCGGGGCGAACACCGGGGAGCTGTTTTTT.